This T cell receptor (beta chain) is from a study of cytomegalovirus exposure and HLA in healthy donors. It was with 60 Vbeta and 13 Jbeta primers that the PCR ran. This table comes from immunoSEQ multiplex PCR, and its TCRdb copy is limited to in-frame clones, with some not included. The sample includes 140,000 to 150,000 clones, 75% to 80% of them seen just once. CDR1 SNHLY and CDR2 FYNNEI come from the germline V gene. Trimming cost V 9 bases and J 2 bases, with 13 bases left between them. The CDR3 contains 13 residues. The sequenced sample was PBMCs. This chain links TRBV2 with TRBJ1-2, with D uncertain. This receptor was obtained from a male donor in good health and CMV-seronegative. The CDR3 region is CARGPTGNYGYTF. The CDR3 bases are TGTGCCAGAGGACCGACGGGAAACTATGGCTACACCTTC.